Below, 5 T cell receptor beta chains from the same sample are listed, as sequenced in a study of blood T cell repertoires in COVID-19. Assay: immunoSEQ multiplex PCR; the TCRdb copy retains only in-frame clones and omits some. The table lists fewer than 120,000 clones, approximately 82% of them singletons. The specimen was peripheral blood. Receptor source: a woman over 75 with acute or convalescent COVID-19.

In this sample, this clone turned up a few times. CDR3 nucleotide sequence: TGTGCCAGCTCACTACAGGGGGCAAAGGACACTGAAGCTTTCTTT. It translates to CASSLQGAKDTEAFF. This chain connects TRBV18 to TRBJ1-1; TRBD1 agrees at 9 bases. The J segment lost 3 bases and the V segment lost 4 bases, leaving 6 bases of the junction unmatched. The CDR3 covers 15 residues. Germline V CDR1 and CDR2: KGHSH, LQKENI.

CDR3 amino acids: CASSYVQGGTGELFF. The CDR3 bases are TGTGCCAGCAGTTACGTACAGGGCGGGACCGGGGAGCTGTTTTTT. The chain recombines TRBV6-5 with TRBJ2-2, with D perhaps matching TRBD1 (6 bases). Germline CDR1 is MNHEY and CDR2 is SVGAGI. The V gene lost 2 bases and the J gene lost 5 bases, with 12 bases spanning the gap. The length of the CDR3 is 15 residues.

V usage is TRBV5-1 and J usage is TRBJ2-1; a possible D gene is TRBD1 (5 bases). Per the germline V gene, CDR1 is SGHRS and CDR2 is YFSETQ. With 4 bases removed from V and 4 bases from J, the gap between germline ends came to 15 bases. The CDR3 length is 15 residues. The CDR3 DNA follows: TGCGCCAGCAGCATCGACAGCCCCTCATACAATGAGCAGTTCTTC. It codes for CASSIDSPSYNEQFF.

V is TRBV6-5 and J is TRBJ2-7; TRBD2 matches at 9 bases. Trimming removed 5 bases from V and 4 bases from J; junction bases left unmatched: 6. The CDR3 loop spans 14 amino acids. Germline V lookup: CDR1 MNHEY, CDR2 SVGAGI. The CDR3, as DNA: TGTGCCAGCAGTCGGAATAGCGGGGGTTACGAGCAGTACTTC. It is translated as CASSRNSGGYEQYF.

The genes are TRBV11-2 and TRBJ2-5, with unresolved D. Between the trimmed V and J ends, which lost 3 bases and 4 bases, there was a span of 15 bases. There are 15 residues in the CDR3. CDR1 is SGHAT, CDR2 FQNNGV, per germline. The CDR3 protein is CASSFGAPVGETQYF. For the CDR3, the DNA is TGTGCCAGCAGCTTCGGTGCCCCGGTCGGAGAGACCCAGTACTTC. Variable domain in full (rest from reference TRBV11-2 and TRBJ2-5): EAGVAQSPRYKIIEKRQSVAFWCNPISGHATLYWYQQILGQGPKLLIQFQNNGVVDDSQLPKDRFSAERLKGVDSTLKIQPAKLEDSAVYLCASSFGAPVGETQYFGPGTRLLVL.